This T cell receptor beta chain was identified in a study of shared clonotypes between healthy human individuals. At the level of the study: Researchers assigned three CD4 naive, three CD4 memory, two CD8 naive and one CD8 memory plate to each donor.

The CDR3 has 17 amino acids. Using immunoSEQ multiplex PCR, the repertoire was profiled, and TCRdb retains in-frame clones only, with some absent. The data contain a few hundred thousand clones, about nine tenths of them singletons. Whole-study results and caveats: Naive CD4 clonotypes overlapped across several donors at approximately 5%. At large depth, rarefaction still showed sorted-subset sequencing to be incomplete. Investigators collected only blood, and repertoires in tissues likely differ.

In the case of this clone: As yet, its antigen is unknown.

The TCR was taken from a man between 18 and 35 years old in good health. Sequenced material: memory CD8+ T cells sorted from blood. Subset noted: CD45RO+ cells pooled with CCR7-negative TemRA cells. The chain links TRBV21-1 to TRBJ2-2. TRBV21-1 corresponds to a pseudogene. CDR3 residues: CASSKGWGNSNTGELFF. CDR3 DNA: TGTGCCAGCAGCAAAGGTTGGGGAAATTCGAACACCGGGGAGCTGTTTTTT.